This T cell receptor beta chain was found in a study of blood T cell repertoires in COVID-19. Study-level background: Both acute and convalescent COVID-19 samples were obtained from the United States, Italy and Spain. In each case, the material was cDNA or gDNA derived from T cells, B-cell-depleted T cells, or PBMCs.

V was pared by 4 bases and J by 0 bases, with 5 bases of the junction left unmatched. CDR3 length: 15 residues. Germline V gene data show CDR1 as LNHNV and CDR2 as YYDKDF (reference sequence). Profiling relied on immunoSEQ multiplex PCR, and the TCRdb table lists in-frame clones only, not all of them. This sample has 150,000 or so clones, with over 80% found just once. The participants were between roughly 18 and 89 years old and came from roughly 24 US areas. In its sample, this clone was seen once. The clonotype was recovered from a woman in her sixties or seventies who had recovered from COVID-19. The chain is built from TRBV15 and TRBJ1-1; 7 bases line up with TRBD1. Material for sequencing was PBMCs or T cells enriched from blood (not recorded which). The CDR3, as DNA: TGTGCCACCAGCAATCAACAGGGGATGAACACTGAAGCTTTCTTT. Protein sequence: CATSNQQGMNTEAFF.